This paragraph reports one TCR beta chain. Its cognate antigen is unknown. These data are taken from a study of blood T cells in healthy people across ages. Findings and caveats of the study: While age rose, TCR beta diversity per million T cells dropped in a roughly linear way.

CDR1 is LNHNV and CDR2 is YYDKDF in the germline V gene (reference sequence). V lost 3 bases and J lost 4; bases outside the gene matches: 12. This CDR3 has 17 residues. A second PCR, run for roughly 7 to 12 cycles, used a sample-barcoded 5' primer plus a J-beta primer mix. From the 5' RACE reads, TCRdb called clonotypes with MiXCR, one entry per CDR3 protein. The sample has about 800,000 distinct CDR3 sequences; roughly 25% are singletons. Researchers isolated at least 6.5 million PBMCs per sample. The same sample was also studied in work on T cells of mothers and their children.

The sequence was obtained from a boy aged 5-17 years in good health. The chain links TRBV15 to TRBJ1-2; 9 bases match TRBD1. The sequencing input was blood. The CDR3 is CATSSGRGQGLPYGYTF. DNA of the CDR3: TGTGCCACCAGCAGTGGACGGGGACAGGGACTCCCCTATGGCTACACCTTC.